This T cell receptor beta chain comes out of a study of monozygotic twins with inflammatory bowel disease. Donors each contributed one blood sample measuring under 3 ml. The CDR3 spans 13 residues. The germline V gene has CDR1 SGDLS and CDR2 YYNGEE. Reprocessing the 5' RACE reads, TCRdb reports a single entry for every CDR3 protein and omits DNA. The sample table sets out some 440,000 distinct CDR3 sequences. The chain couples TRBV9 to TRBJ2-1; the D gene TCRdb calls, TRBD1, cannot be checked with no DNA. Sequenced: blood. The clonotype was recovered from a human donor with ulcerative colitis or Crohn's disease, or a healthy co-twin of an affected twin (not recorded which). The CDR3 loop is CASSVGTENEQFF.